One sample yielded the 18 T cell receptor beta chains listed below, sequenced in a study of T-cell memory formation after mild COVID-19. TCRdb ran MiXCR on the 5' RACE reads and lists one entry per CDR3 protein. The data hold approximately 150,000 distinct CDR3 sequences, with 15% to 20% observed a single time. Sequencing input: PBMCs or a T cell subset sorted from them (not recorded which). Receptors were obtained from an adult woman who had mild COVID-19 (a few samples of this study predate the infection). Cell type and time point are not known.

The rearrangement links TRBV15 to TRBJ2-4; 7 bases line up with TRBD1. The CDR3 spans 14 residues. J lost 9 bases, V lost 6 bases, and 11 bases had no gene match. Per the germline V gene, CDR1 is LNHNV and CDR2 is YYDKDF (reference sequence). In DNA form, the CDR3 reads TGTGCCACCAGGGAGGACAGGCCCAGAGGCATTCAGTACTTC. Its protein is CATREDRPRGIQYF.

The V and J genes are TRBV4-3 and TRBJ2-7; TRBD1 agrees at 8 bases. The CDR3 contains 16 residues. The germline CDR1 and CDR2 sequences are LGHNA and YSLEER. The V gene end was trimmed by 0 bases and the J gene end by 3 bases; junction bases not matched to a gene: 7. DNA of the CDR3: TGCGCCAGCAGCCAAGATGCGGGGACAGGAAACTACGAGCAGTACTTC. Encoded protein: CASSQDAGTGNYEQYF.

The V gene is TRBV4-1, the J gene TRBJ1-2, with D tentatively TRBD1 (5 bases). The CDR3 spans 15 residues. CDR1 and CDR2 from the germline V gene are MGHRA and YSYEKL. V dropped 3 bases and J dropped 2 bases, with 13 bases sitting between them. The CDR3 coding sequence is TGCGCCAGCAGCCAGCTAGGGGCGAAGAACTATGGCTACACCTTC. Translation: CASSQLGAKNYGYTF.

The sample holds a few counts of this clonotype. The chain employs TRBV24-1 and TRBJ1-2; 8 bases are a match to TRBD1. Trimming cost V 6 bases and J 3 bases; bases outside gene matches: 5. This CDR3 region has 14 residues. The germline V gene has CDR1 KGHDR and CDR2 SFDVKD. The CDR3 region has the DNA TGTGCCACCAGTCCCCCGGACAGGGACTATGGCTACACCTTC. This codes for CATSPPDRDYGYTF.

The chain couples TRBV5-5 to TRBJ2-7; possible D gene TRBD1, 6 bases. V lost 3 bases, J lost 5 bases, and 15 bases lay in between. Germline assignment: CDR1 SGHKS and CDR2 YYEKEE (reference sequence). The CDR3 loop spans 14 amino acids. The CDR3 loop reads CASSSGQGHHEQYF. In DNA form, the CDR3 reads TGTGCCAGCAGCTCCGGGCAGGGGCACCACGAGCAGTACTTC.

This clonotype was seen only a few times. The DNA of the CDR3 is TGTGCCAGCAGCCCACCGGGACACCAAGCTTTCTTT. Protein sequence: CASSPPGHQAFF. V is TRBV3-1 and J is TRBJ1-1; possible D gene TRBD1, 6 bases. The CDR3 covers 12 residues. Trimming removed 4 bases at V and 9 bases at J, with 12 bases between. Germline CDR1 and CDR2: LGHDT and YNNKEL (reference sequence).

This clonotype has more than one count but fewer than ten. The chain recombines TRBV20-1 with TRBJ2-3; 8 bases map to TRBD1. The CDR3 contains 14 residues. V dropped 5 bases and J dropped 6; count of bases not matched to a gene: 10. Germline V CDR1 and CDR2: DFQATT, SNEGSKA (reference sequence). CDR3 nucleotide sequence: TGCAGTGCTCTAGGGACAGGACTCTCGGATACGCAGTATTTT. Residues: CSALGTGLSDTQYF.

This chain uses TRBV7-3 with TRBJ2-3, with TRBD1 matching 7 bases. V was pared by 4 bases and J by 1 base, with 14 bases of the junction left unmatched. This CDR3 has 18 amino acids. Germline V CDR1 and CDR2: SGHTA, FQGTGA. The CDR3 spells CASSSKFSGTDCTDTQYF. The CDR3 DNA reads TGTGCCAGCAGCTCCAAATTTTCCGGGACAGACTGCACAGATACGCAGTATTTT.

The chain employs TRBV10-2 and TRBJ2-7; TRBD1 matches 9 bases. J lost 2 bases, V lost 4 bases, and 3 bases had no gene match. From germline, CDR1 is WSHSY and CDR2 SAAADI. This CDR3 comprises 14 residues. The CDR3 DNA reads TGCGCCAGCAGTGGGGGGACAGGGCCCTACGAGCAGTACTTC. This translates into CASSGGTGPYEQYF.

This clonotype was seen ten or more times. This chain links TRBV20-1 with TRBJ1-2; D unclear. V lost 3 bases to trimming and J lost 7 bases, with 21 bases between them. The CDR3 runs 15 residues. CDR1 and CDR2 from the germline V gene are DFQATT and SNEGSKA (reference sequence). CDR3 coding DNA: TGCAGTGCTAGGACGCCCGCGGGATTTCGGACTGGCTACACCTTC. Amino acid sequence: CSARTPAGFRTGYTF.

Only a few counts were recorded for this clonotype. CDR3 DNA sequence: TGCGCCAGCAGCCCGGGATCAGGGCGGACTAATGAAAAACTGTTTTTT. Protein: CASSPGSGRTNEKLFF. The V gene is TRBV5-1, the J gene TRBJ1-4; a possible D gene is TRBD1 (5 bases). Germline CDR1 SGHRS, CDR2 YFSETQ. The germline V and J ends were trimmed by 4 bases and 2 bases, with 15 bases remaining between them. The CDR3 is 16 amino acids.

The J gene is TRBJ2-2, the V gene TRBV18; D is undetermined. Trimming stripped 2 bases from V and 4 bases from J, with 8 bases between. The length of the CDR3 is 14 residues. Germline CDR1 is KGHSH and CDR2 is LQKENI. The CDR3 sequence: CASSPDRFTGELFF. CDR3 in DNA: TGTGCCAGCTCACCAGATAGATTCACCGGGGAGCTGTTTTTT.

This rearrangement joins TRBV20-1 to TRBJ1-5, with D hard to call. The CDR3 is 13 amino acids. Germline V gene lookup returns CDR1 DFQATT and CDR2 SNEGSKA (reference sequence). The V gene lost 1 base and the J gene lost 3 bases, with 7 bases spanning the gap. The CDR3, as DNA: TGCAGTGCTAGAGGACGGATCAATCAGCCCCAGCATTTT. It yields the protein CSARGRINQPQHF.

This chain joins TRBV7-2 and TRBJ2-7; 11 bases match TRBD2. Germline V gives CDR1 SGHTA, CDR2 FQGNSA. The CDR3 is 15 amino acids. V was pared by 0 bases and J by 6 bases, with 4 bases of the junction left unmatched. CDR3 loop: CASSLATLAGGEQYF. In DNA, the CDR3 is TGTGCCAGCAGCTTAGCAACCCTAGCGGGAGGCGAGCAGTACTTC.

This clonotype was observed once. The chain recombines TRBV7-9 with TRBJ1-2; TRBD1 agrees at 10 bases. Germline V gives CDR1 SEHNR, CDR2 FQNEAQ (reference sequence). Germline trimming cut 1 base from V and 7 bases from J; bases unmatched to any gene: 3. CDR3 size: 14 residues. The CDR3 DNA reads as TGTGCCAGCAGCTTAGGACAGGGGGCGCGTGGCTACACCTTC. Its protein product is CASSLGQGARGYTF.

This clonotype was found a few times. This rearrangement joins TRBV12-3 or TRBV12-4 to TRBJ2-7; a weak D match, TRBD1 (6 bases). The ends were cut back, 4 bases at V and 1 base at J, with 14 bases in the middle. The length of the CDR3 is 15 residues. CDR3 protein: CASSSWSRGSYEQYF. CDR3 coding DNA: TGTGCCAGCAGTTCCTGGTCCAGGGGATCCTACGAGCAGTACTTC.

J is TRBJ1-2 and V is TRBV2; 7 nucleotides align to TRBD1. Looked up from germline, CDR1 is SNHLY and CDR2 is FYNNEI. V shed 6 bases, J shed 2 bases, and the junction held 12 bases outside the gene matches. The CDR3 has 16 residues. DNA for the CDR3: TGTGCCAGCAGGAAAAGTGGAAGGGACAGAAACTATGGCTACACCTTC. This codes for CASRKSGRDRNYGYTF.

This clonotype was detected a few times. The chain links TRBV7-2 to TRBJ2-5; no reliable D call. The V gene lost 0 bases and the J gene lost 2 bases, with 4 bases spanning the gap. This CDR3 has 13 amino acids. Germline-derived CDR1 and CDR2 are SGHTA and FQGNSA. CDR3 sequence reads: CASSLAQQETQYF. The DNA for the CDR3 is TGTGCCAGCAGCTTAGCGCAGCAAGAGACCCAGTACTTC.